Listed below are T cell receptor beta chains from one sample, sequenced in a study of shared clonotypes between healthy human individuals. The repertoire was sequenced with immunoSEQ multiplex PCR; TCRdb's copy has only in-frame clones and lacks some. The sample lists about 490,000 clones; 76% were seen once. The sequenced sample was PBMCs. The receptors were sampled from a woman aged 40 to 50 in good health. Some clones in this sample may be carry-over from other donors' samples. Each CDR3 is given with its conserved first and last residue. The order of the fields is clone size, J gene, D gene, V gene, CDR3 protein, CDR3 DNA. D genes are given only for firm matches. The size field is filled for only some rows; it gives once, few, many or a size class.

abundance: .; j_gene: TRBJ1-1; d_gene: .; v_gene: TRBV6-1; CDR3aa: CASSETTEYTEAFF; CDR3nt: TGTGCCAGCAGTGAAACCACAGAGTACACTGAAGCTTTCTTT
abundance: .; j_gene: TRBJ2-1; d_gene: TRBD2; v_gene: TRBV4-1; CDR3aa: CASSQGGSGRAYNEQFF; CDR3nt: TGCGCCAGCAGCCAAGGAGGAAGCGGGAGGGCTTACAATGAGCAGTTCTTC
abundance: .; j_gene: TRBJ2-1; d_gene: .; v_gene: TRBV30; CDR3aa: CAWNTGSYNEQFF; CDR3nt: TGTGCCTGGAATACAGGGTCCTACAATGAGCAGTTCTTC
abundance: .; j_gene: TRBJ1-2; d_gene: .; v_gene: TRBV6-5; CDR3aa: CASNSGQLYGYTF; CDR3nt: TGTGCCAGCAATTCAGGACAGCTCTATGGCTACACCTTC
abundance: .; j_gene: TRBJ1-1; d_gene: TRBD1; v_gene: TRBV28; CDR3aa: CASSFWTGGTEAFF; CDR3nt: TGTGCCAGCAGCTTTTGGACAGGGGGCACTGAAGCTTTCTTT
abundance: .; j_gene: TRBJ1-1; d_gene: .; v_gene: TRBV10-1; CDR3aa: CASSEGELDEAFF; CDR3nt: TGCGCCAGCAGTGAGGGGGAACTGGATGAAGCTTTCTTT
abundance: .; j_gene: TRBJ1-2; d_gene: .; v_gene: TRBV5-4; CDR3aa: CASSLGAGSGYGYTF; CDR3nt: TGTGCCAGCAGCTTGGGTGCAGGTAGCGGTTATGGCTACACCTTC
abundance: .; j_gene: TRBJ1-2; d_gene: .; v_gene: TRBV7-9; CDR3aa: CASSSTSAGVAYGYTF; CDR3nt: TGTGCCAGCAGCTCTACTTCGGCAGGGGTGGCCTATGGCTACACCTTC
abundance: .; j_gene: TRBJ1-5; d_gene: .; v_gene: TRBV28; CDR3aa: CASSSPGPGFYSNQPQHF; CDR3nt: TGTGCCAGCAGTTCCCCGGGACCCGGGTTTTATAGCAATCAGCCCCAGCATTTT
abundance: once; j_gene: TRBJ1-1; d_gene: .; v_gene: TRBV6-1; CDR3aa: CASSGDNTEAFF; CDR3nt: TGTGCCAGCAGCGGGGATAACACTGAAGCTTTCTTT
abundance: .; j_gene: TRBJ2-2; d_gene: .; v_gene: TRBV5-4; CDR3aa: CASSLVGKNTGELFF; CDR3nt: TGTGCCAGCAGCTTGGTCGGGAAGAACACCGGGGAGCTGTTTTTT
abundance: .; j_gene: TRBJ2-7; d_gene: .; v_gene: TRBV6-6; CDR3aa: CASSPSTTYEQYF; CDR3nt: TGTGCCAGCAGTCCTAGCACTACCTACGAGCAGTACTTC
abundance: many; j_gene: TRBJ1-5; d_gene: .; v_gene: TRBV30; CDR3aa: CAWSQLHSVYNQPQHF; CDR3nt: TGTGCCTGGAGTCAATTACACTCCGTATATAATCAGCCCCAGCATTTT
abundance: many; j_gene: TRBJ2-7; d_gene: TRBD2; v_gene: TRBV27; CDR3aa: CASSSGLAGVFGQYF; CDR3nt: TGTGCCAGCAGTTCGGGACTAGCGGGAGTGTTTGGGCAGTACTTC
abundance: .; j_gene: TRBJ2-3; d_gene: TRBD2; v_gene: TRBV6-1; CDR3aa: CASTGLVGTDTQYF; CDR3nt: TGTGCCAGCACGGGACTAGTTGGCACAGATACGCAGTATTTT
abundance: .; j_gene: TRBJ2-6; d_gene: .; v_gene: TRBV5-1; CDR3aa: CASSRSIAGANVLTF; CDR3nt: TGCGCCAGCAGCCGTTCCATAGCGGGGGCCAACGTCCTGACTTTC
abundance: .; j_gene: TRBJ2-1; d_gene: .; v_gene: TRBV15; CDR3aa: CAASRRRPINEQFF; CDR3nt: TGTGCCGCCAGCAGAAGGAGACCCATCAATGAGCAGTTCTTC
abundance: .; j_gene: TRBJ1-2; d_gene: .; v_gene: TRBV6-1; CDR3aa: CASSPRVNYGYTF; CDR3nt: TGTGCCAGCAGCCCACGGGTTAACTATGGCTACACCTTC
abundance: .; j_gene: TRBJ2-7; d_gene: TRBD1; v_gene: TRBV2; CDR3aa: CARGQARAYEQYF; CDR3nt: TGTGCGAGGGGGCAGGCGAGAGCCTACGAGCAGTACTTC
abundance: once; j_gene: TRBJ2-1; d_gene: TRBD2; v_gene: TRBV5-6; CDR3aa: CASSLELADFHEQFF; CDR3nt: TGTGCCAGCAGCTTGGAACTAGCGGATTTCCATGAGCAGTTCTTC
abundance: .; j_gene: TRBJ2-5; d_gene: TRBD2; v_gene: TRBV28; CDR3aa: CASSSRRRERETQYF; CDR3nt: TGTGCCAGCAGTTCACGTCGGCGGGAGAGGGAGACCCAGTACTTC
abundance: few; j_gene: TRBJ2-3; d_gene: TRBD2; v_gene: TRBV6-1; CDR3aa: CASSGRARSTDTQYF; CDR3nt: TGTGCCAGCAGCGGGAGGGCCCGGAGCACAGATACGCAGTATTTT
abundance: few; j_gene: TRBJ1-1; d_gene: .; v_gene: TRBV30; CDR3aa: CAWSPGGGKAFF; CDR3nt: TGTGCCTGGAGCCCAGGAGGGGGTAAAGCTTTCTTT
abundance: .; j_gene: TRBJ2-5; d_gene: TRBD1; v_gene: TRBV7-2; CDR3aa: CASSLNRGLETQYF; CDR3nt: TGTGCCAGCAGCTTAAACAGGGGGCTTGAGACCCAGTACTTC
abundance: .; j_gene: TRBJ2-7; d_gene: TRBD2; v_gene: TRBV28; CDR3aa: CASSLGVAGPSYEQYF; CDR3nt: TGTGCCAGCAGCCTAGGGGTAGCGGGACCTTCCTACGAGCAGTACTTC
abundance: .; j_gene: TRBJ2-1; d_gene: .; v_gene: TRBV27; CDR3aa: CASSPRGYSSHEQFF; CDR3nt: TGTGCCAGCAGCCCCCGGGGCTACTCATCGCATGAGCAGTTCTTC